The text below deals with one T cell receptor beta chain. The ends were cut back, 4 bases at V and 5 bases at J, with 18 bases in the middle. The CDR3 sequence is 15 residues long. The germline V gene has CDR1 SGHNT and CDR2 YYREEE (reference sequence). The sample originates from a study of blood T cell repertoires in COVID-19. Across the whole study: Whether acute or convalescent, the COVID-19 samples came from the United States, Italy and Spain. T cells, B-cell-depleted T cells, or PBMCs supplied cDNA or gDNA.

Data came from immunoSEQ multiplex PCR; TCRdb stores just in-frame clones and leaves some out. The sample holds 250,000 to 350,000 clones, roughly 87% seen once. V usage is TRBV5-4 and J usage is TRBJ2-5, with a weak D call TRBD1 (6 bases). The receptor comes from a woman between 45 and 65 years old who had recovered from COVID-19. The sequencing input was peripheral blood. The CDR3 DNA is TGTGCCAGCAGCACAAACGTGCTGGGGGCCGAGACCCAGTACTTC. It codes for CASSTNVLGAETQYF.